The TCR beta chain under discussion was sequenced for a study of CD8+ T cells in alopecia areata. As for treatment: oral pan-JAK inhibitor, 5-10 mg twice daily. This CDR3 spans 15 amino acids. Trimming stripped 1 base from V and 1 base from J, with 11 bases between. Germline V gene lookup returns CDR1 SGHDT and CDR2 YYEEEE. RNA extraction was followed by reverse transcription into cDNA, which acted as the sequencing template. Assay: immunoSEQ multiplex PCR; the TCRdb copy retains only in-frame clones and omits some. The sample has around 270,000 clones, 58% seen once. The TCR comes from a human donor with alopecia areata. This chain joins TRBV5-6 and TRBJ2-5; D is ambiguous. The sequencing here drew on CD4+ T cells sorted from blood, taken at week 24, from a patient treated with tofacitinib. The CDR3 sequence: CASSLKFVFQETQYF. Written as DNA, the CDR3 is TGTGCCAGCAGCTTGAAATTCGTTTTCCAAGAGACCCAGTACTTC.